This T cell receptor (beta chain) was profiled in a study of cytomegalovirus exposure and HLA in healthy donors. The repertoire was sequenced with immunoSEQ multiplex PCR; TCRdb's copy has only in-frame clones and lacks some. Here the sample spans about 260,000 clones, roughly 88% being singletons. Remarks on this clone: Its antigen is not known.

Separate from the approximately 670-subject first cohort was the approximately 130-subject validation cohort, to which the donors belonged. Study-level points and caveats: TCR beta chains numbering under 200 were designated cytomegalovirus-associated. Reports credit the classifier with highly specific, highly sensitive diagnosis of cytomegalovirus status. While the bulk of TCR sequences proved rare, some public TCRs turned up in many donors.

The TCR originated in a woman aged 30 to 39 in good health and CMV-seronegative. The material sequenced was PBMCs.

In DNA, the CDR3 is TGTGCCAGCTCACCGTTACACAATAGCAATCAGCCCCAGCATTTT. This codes for CASSPLHNSNQPQHF. The chain employs TRBV18 and TRBJ1-5; no clear D gene. V was shortened by 3 bases and J by 0 bases, with 9 bases between the two germline ends. In germline, CDR1 is KGHSH, CDR2 LQKENI. The CDR3 covers 15 residues. Using reference TRBV18 and TRBJ1-5 for the parts outside the CDR3, the full variable domain is NAGVMQNPRHLVRRRGQEARLRCSPMKGHSHVYWYRQLPEEGLKFMVYLQKENIIDESGMPKERFSAEFPKEGPSILRIQQVVRGDSAAYFCASSPLHNSNQPQHFGDGTRLSIL.